This TCR beta chain was profiled in a study of T-cell memory formation after mild COVID-19. TCRdb used MiXCR to reprocess the 5' RACE reads, holding one entry per CDR3 protein. This sample has 450,000 or so distinct CDR3 sequences, with about 19% found just once. The CDR3 runs 16 residues. Per germline, CDR1 SGHRS and CDR2 YFSETQ. V lost 3 bases to trimming and J lost 7 bases; unmatched junction nucleotides: 7. The origin of this receptor is an adult woman who had mild COVID-19 (a few samples of this study predate the infection). Cell type and time point are not known. The V call is TRBV5-1, the J call TRBJ2-1; 13 bases line up with TRBD2. Sequencing was performed on PBMCs or a T cell subset sorted from them (not recorded which). This CDR3 reads CASSWRTSGRVNEQFF. CDR3 nucleotides: TGCGCCAGCAGCTGGAGGACTAGCGGGAGAGTGAATGAGCAGTTCTTC.